This entry is about one TCR beta chain. What it binds is not known. Germline V gene sequence: CDR1 SGHTS, CDR2 YDEGEE. V lost 1 base, J lost 2 bases, and 7 bases lay in between. The CDR3 is 13 amino acids. The data belong to a study of graft-versus-host responses after intestinal transplantation. The assay was immunoSEQ multiplex PCR, and TCRdb's table has in-frame clones only and misses some. The sample has more than 65,000 clones; 70% to 90% are singletons. Study findings and constraints: Early after transplant, HvG declines were associated with peak levels of circulating GvH clones.

This TCR derives from a human donor who received an intestinal transplant. The source material was unstimulated CD4+ T cells sorted from spleen or lymph node cells, sampled before intestinal transplant. The chain employs TRBV5-8 and TRBJ2-7; D not certain. CDR3 amino acids: CASSLYGAYEQYF. The CDR3 nucleotides read TGTGCCAGCAGCTTGTACGGAGCCTACGAGCAGTACTTC.